This T cell receptor beta chain was obtained from a study of graft-versus-host responses after intestinal transplantation. In the study overall: Each patient got anti-thymocyte globulin induction, then tacrolimus and steroids for around three years.

Germline values: CDR1 MDHEN, CDR2 SYDVKM. Trimming shortened V by 2 bases and J by 4 bases, and 9 bases separated the two germline ends. The CDR3 loop spans 14 amino acids. Generated by immunoSEQ multiplex PCR, the TCRdb table keeps only in-frame clones and is missing some. This sample has some 45,000 clones, with about 95% found just once. A few counts support this clone. What it binds is unknown. Regarding the study as a whole: GvH clones appeared in recipient marrow, some first in ileum or blood. Allografts carried high graft-versus-host to host-versus-graft clonal ratios in patients having graft-donor T cell macrochimerism.

This sequence joins TRBV28 and TRBJ1-3; D not resolved. The specimen was PBMCs, collected 335 days after intestinal transplant. This TCR derives from a human patient who received an intestinal transplant, so some T cells may come from the graft donor. CDR3 in DNA: TGTGCCAGCAGTTTACCCCGGCTGGGAAACACCATATATTTT. Protein product: CASSLPRLGNTIYF.